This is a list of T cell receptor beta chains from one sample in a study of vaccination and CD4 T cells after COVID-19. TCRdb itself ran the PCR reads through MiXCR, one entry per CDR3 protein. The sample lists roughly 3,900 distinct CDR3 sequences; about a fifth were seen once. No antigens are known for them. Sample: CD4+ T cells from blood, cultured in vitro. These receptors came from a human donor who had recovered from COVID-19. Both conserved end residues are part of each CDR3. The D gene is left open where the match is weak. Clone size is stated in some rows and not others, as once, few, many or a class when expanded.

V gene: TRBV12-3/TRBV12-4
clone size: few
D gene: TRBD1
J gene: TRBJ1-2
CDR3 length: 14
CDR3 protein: CASSTTGGRYGYTF
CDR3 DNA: TGTGCCAGCAGTACGACAGGGGGACGTTATGGCTACACCTTC

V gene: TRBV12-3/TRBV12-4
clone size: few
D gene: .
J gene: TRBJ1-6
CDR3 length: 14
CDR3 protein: CASSLFSANSPLHF
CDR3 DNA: TGTGCCAGCAGTTTGTTCTCGGCTAATTCACCCCTCCACTTT

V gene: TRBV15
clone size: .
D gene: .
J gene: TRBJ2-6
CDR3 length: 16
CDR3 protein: CATSTAQGNGANVLTF
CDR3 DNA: TGTGCCACCAGCACAGCCCAGGGAAACGGGGCCAACGTCCTGACTTTC

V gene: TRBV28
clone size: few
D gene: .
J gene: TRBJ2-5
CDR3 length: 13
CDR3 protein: CASSFYGVETQYF
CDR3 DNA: TGTGCCAGCTCGTTTTATGGGGTAGAGACCCAGTACTTC

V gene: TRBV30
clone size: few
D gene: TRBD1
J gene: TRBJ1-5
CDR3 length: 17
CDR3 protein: CAWSVRGRSSGGQPQHF
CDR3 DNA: TGTGCCTGGAGTGTCAGGGGGCGGTCTTCGGGGGGACAGCCCCAGCATTTT

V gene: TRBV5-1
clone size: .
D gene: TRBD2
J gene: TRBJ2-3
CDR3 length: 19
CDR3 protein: CASSLRGSGGALSTDTQYF
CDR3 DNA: TGCGCCAGCAGCCTACGGGGTAGCGGGGGGGCTCTGAGCACAGATACGCAGTATTTT

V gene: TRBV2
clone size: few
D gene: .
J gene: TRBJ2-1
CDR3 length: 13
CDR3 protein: CASQGRIYNEQFF
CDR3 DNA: TGTGCCAGCCAGGGCCGCATCTACAATGAGCAGTTCTTC

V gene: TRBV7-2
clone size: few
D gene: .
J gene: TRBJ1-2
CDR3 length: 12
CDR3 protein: CASSLGPGGYTF
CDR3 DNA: TGTGCCAGCAGCTTGGGTCCCGGCGGCTACACCTTC

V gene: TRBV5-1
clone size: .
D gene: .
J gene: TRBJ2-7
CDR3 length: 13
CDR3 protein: CASSLTGSYEQYF
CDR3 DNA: TGCGCCAGCAGCTTGACGGGCTCCTACGAGCAGTACTTC

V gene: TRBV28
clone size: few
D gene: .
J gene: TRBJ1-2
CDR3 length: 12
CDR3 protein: CASSFFTYGYTF
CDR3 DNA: TGTGCCAGCAGTTTCTTCACCTATGGCTACACCTTC